This passage covers 18 T cell receptor beta chains from one sample sequenced in a study of CD8 T cells in ankylosing spondylitis. One entry per CDR3 protein, called by TCRdb with MiXCR from the 5' RACE reads. Of 150,000 to 200,000 distinct CDR3 sequences detected, 15% to 20% appear once; the ten largest clones hold roughly 4.5%. Material: blood, either unsorted or a sorted T cell fraction (not recorded which). Every receptor here comes from a male donor between 5 and 29 years old with ankylosing spondylitis or in good health (not recorded which).

This chain connects TRBV27 to TRBJ2-3, with TRBD2 identical over 9 bases. CDR1 is MNHEY and CDR2 is SMNVEV in the germline V gene (reference sequence). This CDR3 is built from 13 residues. Trimming removed 3 bases from V and 5 bases from J; junction bases left unmatched: 0. This CDR3 reads CASSLTSGDTQYF. In DNA, the CDR3 is TGTGCCAGCAGTTTGACTAGCGGAGATACGCAGTATTTT.

This clonotype appeared many times. The chain combines TRBV6-2 or TRBV6-3 with TRBJ2-7; D call uncertain. Germline loops: CDR1 MNHEY, CDR2 SVGEGT. This CDR3 has 10 residues. Deletions cut 5 bases from V and 3 bases from J, with 2 bases between. CDR3 DNA: TGTGCCAGCAGTGACTACGAGCAGTACTTC. It encodes CASSDYEQYF.

This clonotype has a count of ten or more. The chain links TRBV7-2 to TRBJ2-3; D not certain. From germline, CDR1 is SGHTA and CDR2 FQGNSA. V lost 5 bases and J 5 bases, leaving 14 bases between the germline ends. This CDR3 is built from 14 residues. As DNA, the CDR3 is TGTGCCAGCAGCCGTCCGGAAGGTAAAGATACGCAGTATTTT. It specifies CASSRPEGKDTQYF.

In this sample, this clonotype turned up many times. The chain employs TRBV20-1 and TRBJ1-5; D unclear. The CDR3 sequence is 10 residues long. V was clipped by 7 bases and J by 11 bases, with 12 bases between them. Germline loops: CDR1 DFQATT, CDR2 SNEGSKA (reference sequence). The CDR3 here is CSVNSGTQHF. For the CDR3, the DNA is TGCAGTGTCAATAGCGGAACCCAGCATTTT.

This clonotype was observed a handful of times. Since a much larger clone is just one base distant, this may be a read error. The chain is built from TRBV12-3 or TRBV12-4 and TRBJ2-1, with unresolved D. This CDR3 comprises 11 residues. V lost 1 base to trimming and J lost 8 bases, with 3 bases between them. CDR3 sequence reads: CASSLVHEQFF. CDR3 sequence (DNA): TGTGCCAGCAGTTTAGTCCATGAGCAGTTCTTC.

This chain joins TRBV4-3 and TRBJ2-1, with D maybe TRBD2 (5 bases). V lost 0 bases and J 4 bases, leaving 13 bases between the germline ends. The CDR3 spans 16 residues. Germline V gives CDR1 LGHNA, CDR2 YSLEER. The CDR3 nucleotides are TGCGCCAGCAGCCAAGAAGTGGACTTAGCATACAATGAGCAGTTCTTC. Its protein product is CASSQEVDLAYNEQFF.

This clonotype occurred many times. The V call is TRBV20-1, the J call TRBJ1-4, with D perhaps matching TRBD1 (5 bases). The V and J ends lost 1 base and 8 bases respectively, with 14 bases between them. The germline gives CDR1 DFQATT, CDR2 SNEGSKA (reference sequence). There are 14 residues in the CDR3. The CDR3 sequence is CSARVGRVKEKLFF. CDR3 DNA: TGCAGTGCTAGAGTCGGCAGGGTAAAGGAAAAACTGTTTTTT.

This clonotype has ten or more counts. The V and J genes are TRBV29-1 and TRBJ1-5, with D possibly matching TRBD1 (6 bases). V lost 7 bases, J lost 5 bases, and 15 bases lay in between. The CDR3 runs to 13 residues. Germline assignment: CDR1 SQVTM and CDR2 ANQGSEA. The CDR3 region has the DNA TGCAGCGCCTCGGACAGCTTATATCAGCCCCAGCATTTT. This gives the protein CSASDSLYQPQHF. The variable domain in full, completed from reference TRBV29-1 and TRBJ1-5, reads SAVISQKPSRDICQRGTSLTIQCQVDSQVTMMFWYRQQPGQSLTLIATANQGSEATYESGFVIDKFPISRPNLTFSTLTVSNMSPEDSSIYLCSASDSLYQPQHFGDGTRLSIL.

V is TRBV6-2 or TRBV6-3 and J is TRBJ2-2; 7 positions agree with TRBD2. The CDR3 totals 15 residues. The trim removed 4 bases at V and 0 bases at J, leaving 2 bases unmatched. Per germline, CDR1 MNHEY and CDR2 SVGEGT. The CDR3 here is CASSWTRSNTGELFF. DNA for the CDR3: TGTGCCAGCAGTTGGACTAGGTCGAACACCGGGGAGCTGTTTTTT.

This clonotype was counted at least ten times. CDR3 region: CASSDRTSGTDTQYF. CDR3 DNA sequence: TGCGCCAGCAGTGACAGGACTAGCGGCACAGATACGCAGTATTTT. This chain connects TRBV10-2 to TRBJ2-3, with 9 bases lining up with TRBD2. Germline lookup yields CDR1 WSHSY and CDR2 SAAADI. J gave up 1 base and V 3 bases, and 2 bases lay outside the gene matches. The CDR3 sequence is 15 residues long.

This chain joins TRBV20-1 and TRBJ2-5; possibly TRBD1 for D (7 bases). Germline values: CDR1 DFQATT, CDR2 SNEGSKA (reference sequence). Trimming took 1 base from V and 5 from J, leaving 17 bases between them. The CDR3 runs to 15 residues. CDR3 region: CSARVAAGGLETQYF. The DNA of the CDR3 is TGCAGTGCTAGAGTCGCGGCAGGGGGGTTGGAGACCCAGTACTTC.

This clonotype was observed at least ten times. The chain has TRBV12-3 or TRBV12-4 and TRBJ2-1, with 10 bases matching TRBD2. The CDR3 totals 13 residues. V lost 7 bases and J lost 15; bases outside the gene matches: 12. The CDR3 spells CASKEQAGGPGFF. The DNA of the CDR3 is TGTGCCAGCAAAGAGCAAGCGGGAGGGCCTGGGTTCTTC.

This clonotype was detected many times. This chain connects TRBV6-5 to TRBJ2-7; 9 positions agree with TRBD2. The CDR3 is 16 residues long. Germline values: CDR1 MNHEY, CDR2 SVGAGI. After removal of 0 bases from V and 9 bases from J, the junction contained 12 bases not matched to a gene. CDR3 sequence reads: CASSYSRGLASLWQYF. CDR3 DNA sequence: TGTGCCAGCAGTTACTCGAGAGGACTAGCGAGTCTATGGCAGTACTTC.

This sequence joins TRBV6-5 and TRBJ2-7, with 7 positions matching TRBD1. The CDR3 consists of 15 residues. The V gene's germline CDR1 is MNHEY and CDR2 SVGAGI. Germline trimming cut 0 bases from V and 1 base from J; bases unmatched to any gene: 3. The CDR3 region has the DNA TGTGCCAGCAGTTACTCGTGGGACAGTTCCTACGAGCAGTACTTC. Encoded protein: CASSYSWDSSYEQYF.

In this sample, this clonotype turned up many times. V gene TRBV5-1 combines with J gene TRBJ1-2, with D unclear. V dropped 3 bases and J dropped 5 bases, with 5 bases sitting between them. This CDR3 comprises 11 residues. Germline V CDR1 and CDR2: SGHRS, YFSETQ. In DNA form, the CDR3 reads TGCGCCAGCAGCTCAACGTATGGCTACACCTTC. Protein product: CASSSTYGYTF.

This clonotype was detected only a few times. This rearrangement joins TRBV10-3 to TRBJ2-2, with D hard to call. The CDR3 contains 12 residues. In germline, CDR1 is ENHRY, CDR2 SYGVKD. Trimming cost V 6 bases and J 3 bases, with 5 bases left between them. In DNA, the CDR3 is TGTGCCATCAGAAAGGACACCGGGGAGCTGTTTTTT. This encodes CAIRKDTGELFF.

This clonotype was observed at least ten times. The chain couples TRBV10-3 to TRBJ2-4; 8 nucleotides align to TRBD1. Trimming removed 2 bases from V and 0 bases from J; junction bases left unmatched: 3. This CDR3 region has 16 residues. Per germline, CDR1 ENHRY and CDR2 SYGVKD. The CDR3 reads CAISEGTGLAKNIQYF. The CDR3 DNA reads TGTGCCATCAGTGAGGGGACAGGATTAGCCAAAAACATTCAGTACTTC.

This clonotype was seen at least ten times. The chain's CDR3 is CASSLWGSNQPQHF. CDR3 sequence (DNA): TGTGCCAGCAGCTTGTGGGGGAGCAATCAGCCCCAGCATTTT. The V call is TRBV5-5, the J call TRBJ1-5; weak D call: TRBD1 (5 bases). V was cut by 1 base and J by 1 base, with 6 bases left in between. CDR1 and CDR2 from the germline V gene are SGHKS and YYEKEE (reference sequence). This CDR3 has 14 amino acids.